A selection of T cell receptor beta chains follows, all from one sample in a study of beta chain features in type 1 diabetes. Sequenced by immunoSEQ multiplex PCR; TCRdb stores in-frame clones only, minus some. The profile covers 600,000 or so clones, with under 15% appearing a single time and more than 0.09% taken by the ten largest. The source material was naive CD4+ T cells from blood. These receptors came from a man aged 30-40 years with type 1 diabetes. CDR3s include the opening cysteine and the closing phenylalanine or tryptophan. The D gene is left open where the match is weak. Clone size appears in some rows only: once, few, many, or a class for an expanded clone.

D: TRBD1; J: TRBJ1-2; size: few; V: TRBV30; CDR3: CAWLAAGTVHFAF; DNA: TGTGCCTGGCTAGCTGCCGGGACAGTCCACTTCGCCTTC
D: -; J: TRBJ2-5; size: few; V: TRBV10-3; CDR3: CAISETSTRETQYF; DNA: TGTGCCATCAGTGAGACTTCAACCCGGGAGACCCAGTACTTC
D: TRBD1; J: TRBJ2-6; size: -; V: TRBV29-1; CDR3: CSGRVPGQPSGANVLTF; DNA: TGCAGCGGCCGGGTTCCGGGACAGCCCTCTGGGGCCAACGTCCTGACTTTC
D: TRBD1; J: TRBJ2-3; size: -; V: TRBV9; CDR3: CASSVRDRITDTQYF; DNA: TGTGCCAGCAGCGTACGGGACAGGATCACAGATACGCAGTATTTT
D: -; J: TRBJ2-7; size: few; V: TRBV6-1; CDR3: CASSEGRRMGSYEQYF; DNA: TGTGCCAGCAGTGAAGGTCGGCGGATGGGCTCCTACGAGCAGTACTTC
D: -; J: TRBJ2-5; size: -; V: TRBV2; CDR3: CASCNDMETQYF; DNA: TGTGCCAGCTGTAACGATATGGAGACCCAGTACTTC
D: -; J: TRBJ2-4; size: few; V: TRBV6-5; CDR3: CASSYSDPFQSIQYF; DNA: TGTGCCAGCAGTTATTCGGACCCCTTCCAGTCCATTCAGTACTTC
D: TRBD1; J: TRBJ1-1; size: -; V: TRBV29-1; CDR3: CSASTTGTGGAFF; DNA: TGCAGCGCCTCGACAACCGGGACAGGGGGGGCTTTCTTT
D: -; J: TRBJ2-7; size: few; V: TRBV29-1; CDR3: CSVEFGRSYEQYF; DNA: TGCAGCGTTGAGTTTGGGAGATCCTACGAGCAGTACTTC
D: TRBD1; J: TRBJ2-3; size: few; V: TRBV7-2; CDR3: CASSPQGAGTQYF; DNA: TGTGCCAGCAGCCCCCAGGGGGCGGGTACGCAGTATTTT
D: -; J: TRBJ1-1; size: -; V: TRBV20-1; CDR3: CSARSRTEAFF; DNA: TGCAGTGCTAGGAGTCGCACTGAAGCTTTCTTT
D: TRBD1; J: TRBJ2-7; size: few; V: TRBV27; CDR3: CASSLRTGVSRQYF; DNA: TGTGCCAGCAGTTTAAGGACAGGGGTCTCTCGGCAGTACTTC
D: TRBD1; J: TRBJ2-3; size: few; V: TRBV2; CDR3: CASKGQVTDTQYF; DNA: TGTGCCAGCAAGGGACAGGTCACAGATACGCAGTATTTT
D: -; J: TRBJ1-2; size: -; V: TRBV7-6; CDR3: CASSLVTGTAYGYTF; DNA: TGTGCCAGCAGCTTAGTCACAGGGACGGCCTATGGCTACACCTTC
D: TRBD1; J: TRBJ1-1; size: -; V: TRBV6-5; CDR3: CASSPRTGRTEAFF; DNA: TGTGCCAGCAGTCCCAGGACAGGGCGGACTGAAGCTTTCTTT
D: -; J: TRBJ1-5; size: few; V: TRBV10-3; CDR3: CAIRGDLNSNQPQHF; DNA: TGTGCCATCAGGGGGGACTTAAATAGCAATCAGCCCCAGCATTTT
D: TRBD1; J: TRBJ1-5; size: -; V: TRBV30; CDR3: CAWTLGQGDQPQHF; DNA: TGTGCCTGGACCCTCGGACAGGGTGATCAGCCCCAGCATTTT
D: -; J: TRBJ1-5; size: -; V: TRBV9; CDR3: CASSVVAGYQPQHF; DNA: TGTGCCAGCAGCGTAGTGGCAGGGTATCAGCCCCAGCATTTT
D: -; J: TRBJ1-3; size: -; V: TRBV9; CDR3: CASSDRVISGNTIYF; DNA: TGTGCCAGCAGCGACAGGGTTATCTCTGGAAACACCATATATTTT